This is a list of T cell receptor beta chains from one sample in a study. Using its own MiXCR run on the RT-PCR reads, TCRdb lists one record per CDR3 protein. The table includes approximately 720,000 distinct CDR3 sequences, approximately 15% detected once. Sequencing was carried out using memory CD4+ T cells from blood. The receptors originated from a female donor in good health, serving as a healthy control. Both conserved end residues are part of each CDR3. A D gene is named only where the DNA matches it firmly. Clone sizes are given selectively: once, few, many, or a class where the clone is expanded.

D	V	size	J	CDR3	DNA
.	TRBV6-5	many	TRBJ1-1	CASSYGPKGTEAFF	TGTGCCAGCAGTTACGGGCCCAAGGGGACTGAAGCTTTCTTT
.	TRBV27	.	TRBJ2-3	CASSPSVYLGDTQYF	TGTGCCAGCAGTCCTAGCGTCTATCTGGGAGATACGCAGTATTTT
.	TRBV12-3/TRBV12-4	.	TRBJ2-2	CASSRPRSGELFF	TGTGCCAGCAGCCGCCCTAGGAGCGGGGAGCTGTTTTTT
.	TRBV6-5	many	TRBJ2-3	CASSSTDYTDTQYF	TGTGCCAGCAGTTCCACGGACTACACAGATACGCAGTATTTT
.	TRBV5-6	many	TRBJ1-2	CASSLELNYGYTF	TGTGCCAGCAGCTTGGAATTAAACTATGGCTACACCTTC
.	TRBV9	many	TRBJ1-5	CAIHGQARGQPQHF	TGTGCCATCCATGGTCAGGCCCGGGGTCAGCCCCAGCATTTT
.	TRBV3-1	.	TRBJ2-7	CASGRSYEQYF	TGTGCCAGCGGTCGTTCCTACGAGCAGTACTTC
.	TRBV10-3	many	TRBJ2-3	CAISYQRTDTQYF	TGTGCCATCAGTTACCAGAGGACAGATACGCAGTATTTT
.	TRBV7-2	few	TRBJ1-1	CASANQMNTEAFF	TGTGCCAGCGCAAACCAAATGAACACTGAAGCTTTCTTT
TRBD1	TRBV20-1	.	TRBJ1-1	CSATGVRGNTEAFF	TGCAGTGCAACAGGGGTGCGGGGGAACACTGAAGCTTTCTTT